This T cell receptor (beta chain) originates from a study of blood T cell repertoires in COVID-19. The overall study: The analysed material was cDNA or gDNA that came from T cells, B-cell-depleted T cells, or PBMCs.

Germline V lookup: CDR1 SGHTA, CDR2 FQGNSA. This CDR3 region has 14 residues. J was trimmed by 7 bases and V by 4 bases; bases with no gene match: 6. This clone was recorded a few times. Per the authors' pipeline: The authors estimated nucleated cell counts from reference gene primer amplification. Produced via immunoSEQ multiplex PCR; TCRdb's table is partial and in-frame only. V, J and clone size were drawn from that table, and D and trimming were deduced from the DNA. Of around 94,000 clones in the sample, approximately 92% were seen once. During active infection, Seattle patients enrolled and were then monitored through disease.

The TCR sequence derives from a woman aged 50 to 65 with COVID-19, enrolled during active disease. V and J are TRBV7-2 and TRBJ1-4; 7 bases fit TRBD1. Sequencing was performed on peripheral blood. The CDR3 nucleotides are TGTGCCAGCAGCTCCCACAGGGGTGGTGAAAAACTGTTTTTT. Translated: CASSSHRGGEKLFF.